These T cell receptor beta chains were read from a single sample in a study of CD8+CD57+ T cells in acquired aplastic anemia. TCRdb analysed the reads with MiXCR anew, one entry per CDR3 protein. The sample consists of approximately 180,000 distinct CDR3 sequences, 48% of them appearing once. The specimen was sorted CD4+, CD8+, or CD8+CD57+ T cells (not recorded which) from PBMCs. These receptors were obtained from a human donor with aplastic anemia. The CDR3 runs from the conserved cysteine through the conserved F or W. Each record gives: V gene, J gene, D gene, clone size, CDR3 DNA, CDR3 protein. D genes are given only for firm matches. Expanded clones get a size class; other rows say once, few or many, or leave the size out.

TRBV24-1,TRBJ2-7,TRBD2,-,TGTGCCACCAGTGACCCGGGGGGGAGGCACGAGCAGTACTTC,CATSDPGGRHEQYF
TRBV19,TRBJ2-1,TRBD2,-,TGTGCCAGTAGTAGGGCGGGGGGTCCCTACAATGAGCAGTTCTTC,CASSRAGGPYNEQFF
TRBV10-1,TRBJ2-1,TRBD2,-,TGCGCCAGCAGTGTCACTAGCGGGTATGGTGAGCAGTTCTTC,CASSVTSGYGEQFF
TRBV19,TRBJ1-1,-,-,TGTGCCAGTAGTGGGCGGGGGGACGGCACTGAAGCTTTCTTT,CASSGRGDGTEAFF
TRBV29-1,TRBJ2-7,-,few,TGCAGCGTTTTGACAGATGCCTACGAGCAGTACTTC,CSVLTDAYEQYF
TRBV9,TRBJ2-1,TRBD1,many,TGTGCCAGCAGCGTGTCCGTGGGACAGGGGACGGCTGAGCAGTTCTTC,CASSVSVGQGTAEQFF
TRBV10-3,TRBJ2-3,-,-,TGTGCCATTAGCTCAGGGGTCGGGACAGATACGCAGTATTTT,CAISSGVGTDTQYF
TRBV10-3,TRBJ2-7,-,once,TGTGCCATCAGTGACAGCAGCACCTACGAGCAGTACTTC,CAISDSSTYEQYF
TRBV24-1,TRBJ2-5,TRBD1,-,TGTGCCACCAGTGTCCGGACAGGGGTCTCGACCCAAGAGACCCAGTACTTC,CATSVRTGVSTQETQYF
TRBV2,TRBJ1-1,-,-,TGTGCCAGCAGTGAACCATCAGGGGCTCGCACTGAAGCTTTCTTT,CASSEPSGARTEAFF
TRBV20-1,TRBJ2-5,-,-,TGCAGTGCTAGAGTTACGGGACCGGGACACATGCAAGAGACCCAGTACTTC,CSARVTGPGHMQETQYF
TRBV4-1,TRBJ2-3,-,many,TGCGCCAGCAGCCAAGATCTCGACGGGCCCCAGAGGCAGTATTTT,CASSQDLDGPQRQYF
TRBV20-1,TRBJ2-7,TRBD1,-,TGCAGTGCTAGAGGGGGACAGGGGGCCCACGAGCAGTACTTC,CSARGGQGAHEQYF
TRBV7-8,TRBJ1-1,-,-,TGTGCCAGCAGCCTCAACAAGAACACTGAAGCTTTCTTT,CASSLNKNTEAFF